Reported below is one T cell receptor (beta chain). The sample holds other DNA sequences that translate to the same CDR3. The table came from immunoSEQ multiplex PCR; TCRdb's copy has only in-frame clones and leaves some out. This table holds 110,000 or so clones, around 79% found once. These data originate in a study of blood T cell repertoires in COVID-19. Germline V gives CDR1 SGHTA, CDR2 FQGTGA. J lost 5 bases, V lost 5 bases, and 5 bases had no gene match. CDR3 length: 13 amino acids. The sequence was obtained from a man in his fifties or sixties with acute or convalescent COVID-19. The gene calls are TRBV7-3 and TRBJ1-1; TRBD1 matches 7 bases. The sequenced material came from peripheral blood. The DNA for the CDR3 is TGTGCCAGCAGCCAATCAGGGGGAACTGAAGCTTTCTTT. This gives the protein CASSQSGGTEAFF. Supplemented by reference TRBV7-3 and TRBJ1-1, the full variable domain reads GAGVSQTPSNKVTEKGKYVELRCDPISGHTALYWYRQSLGQGPEFLIYFQGTGAADDSGLPNDRFFAVRPEGSVSTLKIQRTERGDSAVYLCASSQSGGTEAFFGQGTRLTVV.